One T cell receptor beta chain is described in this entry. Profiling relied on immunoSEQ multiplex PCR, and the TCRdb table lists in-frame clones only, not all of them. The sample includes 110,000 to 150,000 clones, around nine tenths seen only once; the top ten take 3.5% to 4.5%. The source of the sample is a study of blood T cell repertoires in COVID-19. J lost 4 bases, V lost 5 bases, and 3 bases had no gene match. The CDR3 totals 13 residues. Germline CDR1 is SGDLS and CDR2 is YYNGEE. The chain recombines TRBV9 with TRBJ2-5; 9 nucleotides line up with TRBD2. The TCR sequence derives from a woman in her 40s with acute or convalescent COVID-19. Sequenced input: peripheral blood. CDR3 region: CASSSGSLETQYF. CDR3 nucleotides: TGTGCCAGCAGTAGCGGGAGCTTAGAGACCCAGTACTTC.